This entry lists 24 T cell receptor beta chains sequenced from one sample in a study of blood T cell repertoires in COVID-19. Assay: immunoSEQ multiplex PCR; the TCRdb copy retains only in-frame clones and omits some. The data hold approximately 300,000 clones, with under 90% observed a single time. Specimen: PBMCs or T cells enriched from blood (not recorded which). The receptors shown here come from a man aged 60-69 years who had recovered from COVID-19.

This clone was counted a single time. This chain joins TRBV28 and TRBJ2-1; a possible D gene is TRBD2 (5 bases). Per germline, CDR1 MDHEN and CDR2 SYDVKM. The CDR3 sequence is 13 residues long. V was trimmed by 4 bases and J by 4 bases, leaving 8 bases between them. CDR3 residues: CASSSGLYNEQFF. DNA for the CDR3: TGTGCCAGCAGTTCCGGACTGTACAATGAGCAGTTCTTC.

This chain links TRBV25-1 with TRBJ2-2; maybe TRBD2 (5 bases). The CDR3 is 18 residues long. CDR1 is MGHDK and CDR2 is SYGVNS in the germline V gene. Trimming shortened V by 1 base and J by 2 bases, and 17 bases separated the two germline ends. CDR3 coding DNA: TGTGCCAGCAGTGAATTGGAAGGTAGAGGGCCCAACACCGGGGAGCTGTTTTTT. Translation gives CASSELEGRGPNTGELFF.

This chain links TRBV25-1 with TRBJ1-2; D is unclear. Looked up from germline, CDR1 is MGHDK and CDR2 is SYGVNS. CDR3 length: 14 residues. The germline V and J ends were trimmed by 4 bases and 3 bases, with 12 bases remaining between them. CDR3 loop: CASSVAPGDYGYTF. For the CDR3, the DNA is TGTGCCAGCAGTGTAGCGCCGGGAGACTATGGCTACACCTTC.

The CDR3 loop is CASSTLAGSGETQYF. Written as DNA, the CDR3 is TGTGCCAGTAGTACATTAGCGGGCTCGGGGGAGACCCAGTACTTC. The chain uses TRBV19 and TRBJ2-5; TRBD2 matches at 7 bases. Germline CDR1 reads LNHDA; CDR2 reads SQIVND (reference sequence). V was pared by 4 bases and J by 5 bases, with 10 bases of the junction left unmatched. The CDR3 is 15 amino acids.

The chain links TRBV25-1 to TRBJ2-1; 8 bases match TRBD2. This CDR3 has 15 residues. V lost 6 bases, J lost 7 bases, and 11 bases stayed unmatched. Germline lookup yields CDR1 MGHDK and CDR2 SYGVNS. The CDR3 spells CASSGAGDRGNEQFF. For the CDR3, the DNA is TGTGCCAGCAGCGGAGCGGGAGATAGGGGGAATGAGCAGTTCTTC.

The count of this clone is one. J is TRBJ1-1 and V is TRBV30; 10 nucleotides align to TRBD1. This CDR3 comprises 14 residues. Germline lookup yields CDR1 GTSNPN and CDR2 SVGIG (reference sequence). With V trimmed by 5 bases and J by 6 bases, 9 bases remained unmatched. CDR3 sequence (DNA): TGTGCCTGGGGGACAGGGGCTACAATACCTGAAGCTTTCTTT. Protein: CAWGTGATIPEAFF. The variable domain in full, with the rest retrieved from reference TRBV30 and TRBJ1-1, is SQTIHQWPATLVQPVGSPLSLECTVEGTSNPNLYWYRQAAGRGLQLLFYSVGIGQISSEVPQNLSASRPQDRQFILSSKKLLLSDSGFYLCAWGTGATIPEAFFGQGTRLTVV.

This chain connects TRBV4-2 to TRBJ1-3; 10 nucleotides align to TRBD1. CDR1 and CDR2 (germline): LGHNA, YNFKEQ. The CDR3 contains 18 residues. V was pared by 2 bases and J by 9 bases, with 16 bases of the junction left unmatched. CDR3 amino acids: CASSQQGRQGAPFSTIYF. The CDR3 DNA reads as TGTGCCAGCAGCCAACAGGGTAGACAGGGGGCCCCGTTTAGCACCATATATTTT.

This clone has more than one count but fewer than ten. One end of the junction varies from germline; a read error may be responsible. The rearrangement joins TRBV7-9 to TRBJ2-3; D gene ambiguous. The germline V gene has CDR1 SEHNR and CDR2 FQNEAQ (reference sequence). CDR3 length: 8 amino acids. The CDR3 coding sequence is TGTGCCAGCAGCCCCTCTGATTTT. Translated: CASSPSDF.

This chain joins TRBV3-1 (or the pseudogene TRBV3-2) and TRBJ1-6; D not resolved. Trimming cost V 0 bases and J 2 bases, with 14 bases left between them. This CDR3 is built from 18 residues. Germline V gene data show CDR1 as LGHDT and CDR2 as YNNKEL (reference sequence). The CDR3 loop is CASSQECQEKTYNSPLHF. DNA of the CDR3: TGTGCCAGCAGCCAAGAGTGTCAGGAAAAAACCTATAATTCACCCCTCCACTTT.

A few counts support this clone. V gene TRBV6-2 or TRBV6-3 combines with J gene TRBJ2-7, with 8 nucleotides matching TRBD1. CDR3 size: 14 residues. Germline V gene lookup returns CDR1 MNHEY and CDR2 SVGEGT. Losses at the gene ends were 6 bases for V and 2 bases for J; bases not matched to a gene: 6. The CDR3 spells CASSTGTGPYEQYF. The CDR3 nucleotides read TGTGCCAGCAGCACCGGGACAGGCCCCTACGAGCAGTACTTC.

This clone was seen a few times. The chain uses TRBV10-3 and TRBJ1-2; possible D gene TRBD1, 6 bases. Trimming took off 0 bases at V and 6 bases at J, with 11 bases between the two ends. CDR3 length equals 14 residues. The germline gives CDR1 ENHRY, CDR2 SYGVKD. The CDR3 nucleotides read TGTGCCATCAGTGAGTCGGGGGACATAAATGGCTACACCTTC. It translates to CAISESGDINGYTF.

The V call is TRBV6-5, the J call TRBJ1-1, with a possible D match to TRBD1 (6 bases). The germline CDR1 and CDR2 sequences are MNHEY and SVGAGI. The CDR3 covers 15 residues. The V end lost 6 bases, the J end lost 5 bases, and 19 bases lay between the germline ends. The CDR3 sequence is CASRGYIQGNTEAFF. The DNA for the CDR3 is TGTGCCAGCAGGGGTTACATACAGGGTAATACTGAAGCTTTCTTT.

The chain joins TRBV9 to TRBJ2-7, with D perhaps matching TRBD1 (6 bases). This CDR3 has 16 residues. Per the germline V gene, CDR1 is SGDLS and CDR2 is YYNGEE. V was cut by 2 bases and J by 2 bases, with 17 bases left in between. The CDR3 is CASSVWDTTRTYEQYF. The CDR3 bases are TGTGCCAGCAGCGTTTGGGACACCACACGCACCTACGAGCAGTACTTC.

The rearrangement links TRBV14 to TRBJ1-3; the match to TRBD1 covers 7 bases. The CDR3 spans 17 residues. Per germline, CDR1 SGHDN and CDR2 FVKESK. V shed 4 bases, J shed 0 bases, and the junction held 9 bases outside the gene matches. CDR3 loop: CASSLWTGHISGNTIYF. The DNA for the CDR3 is TGTGCCAGCAGCCTGTGGACAGGCCACATCTCTGGAAACACCATATATTTT.

The rearrangement joins TRBV28 to TRBJ1-2; perhaps TRBD1 as D (6 bases). Trimming removed 5 bases at V and 3 bases at J, with 16 bases between. Germline V lookup: CDR1 MDHEN, CDR2 SYDVKM. The CDR3 covers 15 residues. The CDR3 DNA reads TGTGCCAGCAGTCTCCCCCACAGGGCCCACTATGGCTACACCTTC. This codes for CASSLPHRAHYGYTF.

The sample holds many counts of this clone. V and J are TRBV19 and TRBJ1-1, with D hard to call. There are 13 residues in the CDR3. The germline V and J ends were trimmed by 4 bases and 1 base, with 7 bases remaining between them. Germline V gene data show CDR1 as LNHDA and CDR2 as SQIVND (reference sequence). The CDR3 loop reads CASSTTANTEAFF. CDR3 sequence (DNA): TGTGCCAGTAGTACAACAGCGAACACTGAAGCTTTCTTT. Combining the CDR3 with reference TRBV19 and TRBJ1-1 gives the whole variable domain DGGITQSPKYLFRKEGQNVTLSCEQNLNHDAMYWYRQDPGQGLRLIYYSQIVNDFQKGDIAEGYSVSREKKESFPLTVTSAQKNPTAFYLCASSTTANTEAFFGQGTRLTVV.

This clone was observed a single time. V gene TRBV4-2 combines with J gene TRBJ1-1; the D is unclear. The CDR3 totals 16 residues. CDR1 is LGHNA and CDR2 is YNFKEQ in the germline V gene. The germline V and J ends were trimmed by 0 bases and 1 base, with 12 bases remaining between them. CDR3 region: CASSQDNYRENTEAFF. CDR3 in DNA: TGTGCCAGCAGCCAAGACAACTATCGGGAGAACACTGAAGCTTTCTTT.

This sequence joins TRBV27 and TRBJ2-6, with a tentative D call TRBD2 (6 bases). The CDR3 runs to 17 residues. V lost 6 bases, J lost 1 base, and 16 bases lay in between. The V gene's germline CDR1 is MNHEY and CDR2 SMNVEV (reference sequence). This chain's CDR3 is CASREGQGRSGANVLTF. The CDR3 coding sequence is TGTGCCAGCAGGGAGGGCCAGGGTAGATCTGGGGCCAACGTCCTGACTTTC.

The chain couples TRBV19 to TRBJ1-3; D gene ambiguous. The germline V gene has CDR1 LNHDA and CDR2 SQIVND (reference sequence). The CDR3 loop spans 16 amino acids. The V and J ends lost 2 bases and 2 bases respectively, with 13 bases between them. CDR3 region: CASSIKGGLAGNTIYF. CDR3 coding DNA: TGTGCCAGTAGTATAAAGGGAGGACTCGCTGGAAACACCATATATTTT.

The rearrangement joins TRBV7-2 to TRBJ2-2; D possibly corresponds to TRBD1 (6 bases). Germline V gene lookup returns CDR1 SGHTA and CDR2 FQGNSA. This CDR3 comprises 15 residues. V shed 3 bases and J shed 5 bases, with 13 bases lying between them. The CDR3 loop is CASSFPTQGTGELFF. For the CDR3, the DNA is TGTGCCAGCAGCTTTCCAACGCAGGGGACCGGGGAGCTGTTTTTT.

CDR3 sequence reads: CASSMSGGVGEQFF. For the CDR3, the DNA is TGTGCCAGTAGTATGTCGGGAGGAGTAGGTGAGCAGTTCTTC. V is TRBV19 and J is TRBJ2-1, with 7 bases that match TRBD2. This CDR3 comprises 14 residues. Looked up from germline, CDR1 is LNHDA and CDR2 is SQIVND (reference sequence). V trimming: 3 bases; J trimming: 9 bases; junction bases outside the gene matches: 8. Filled out from reference TRBV19 and TRBJ2-1, the complete variable domain reads DGGITQSPKYLFRKEGQNVTLSCEQNLNHDAMYWYRQDPGQGLRLIYYSQIVNDFQKGDIAEGYSVSREKKESFPLTVTSAQKNPTAFYLCASSMSGGVGEQFFGPGTRLTVL.

V and J are TRBV10-3 and TRBJ2-5, with 8 bases fitting TRBD1. J gave up 3 bases and V 6 bases, and 9 bases lay outside the gene matches. Germline lookup yields CDR1 ENHRY and CDR2 SYGVKD. The CDR3 totals 15 residues. The CDR3 protein is CAIRDENRGKETQYF. As DNA, the CDR3 is TGTGCCATCAGAGACGAAAACAGGGGGAAAGAGACCCAGTACTTC.

The chain couples TRBV6-5 to TRBJ2-4; the match to TRBD2 covers 7 bases. This CDR3 has 15 amino acids. CDR1 and CDR2 from the germline V gene are MNHEY and SVGAGI. J was trimmed by 3 bases and V by 4 bases; bases with no gene match: 6. This chain's CDR3 is CASSFLAERKNIQYF. CDR3 sequence (DNA): TGTGCCAGCAGTTTTCTAGCGGAGCGCAAAAACATTCAGTACTTC.

The chain links TRBV5-1 to TRBJ2-5, with 8 bases aligning to TRBD2. Looked up from germline, CDR1 is SGHRS and CDR2 is YFSETQ. J was trimmed by 0 bases and V by 4 bases; bases with no gene match: 5. The CDR3 runs 15 residues. The CDR3 sequence: CASSATLADQETQYF. The DNA for the CDR3 is TGCGCCAGCAGCGCCACACTAGCGGACCAAGAGACCCAGTACTTC.